This T cell receptor (beta chain) emerged from a study of cytomegalovirus exposure and HLA in healthy donors. A multiplex PCR was run with 60 Vbeta primers and 13 Jbeta primers. Data came from immunoSEQ multiplex PCR; TCRdb stores just in-frame clones and leaves some out. The sample carries approximately 190,000 clones, roughly 82% recorded once. The sequence came from a woman between 50 and 59 years old in good health and CMV-seropositive. Sequenced input: PBMCs.

CDR3 amino acids: CASSGLGVNSGNTIYF. The DNA for the CDR3 is TGTGCCAGCAGCGGGTTGGGCGTCAACTCTGGAAACACCATATATTTT. The gene calls are TRBV7-2 and TRBJ1-3; D is unclear. V lost 5 bases and J lost 0, with 14 bases in between. Germline CDR1 SGHTA, CDR2 FQGNSA. This CDR3 region has 16 residues.